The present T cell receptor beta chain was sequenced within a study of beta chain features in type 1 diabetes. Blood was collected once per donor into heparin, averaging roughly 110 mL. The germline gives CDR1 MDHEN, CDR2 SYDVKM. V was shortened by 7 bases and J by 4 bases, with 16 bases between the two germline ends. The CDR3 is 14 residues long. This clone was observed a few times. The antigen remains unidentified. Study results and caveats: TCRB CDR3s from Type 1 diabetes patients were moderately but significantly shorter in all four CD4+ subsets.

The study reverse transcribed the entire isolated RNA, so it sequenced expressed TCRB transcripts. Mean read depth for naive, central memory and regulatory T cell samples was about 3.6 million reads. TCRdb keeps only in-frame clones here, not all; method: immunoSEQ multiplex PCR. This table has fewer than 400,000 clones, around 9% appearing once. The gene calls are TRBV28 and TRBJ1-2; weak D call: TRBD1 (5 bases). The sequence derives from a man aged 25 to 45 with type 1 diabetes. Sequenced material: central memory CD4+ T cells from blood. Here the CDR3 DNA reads TGTGCCAGCACCATTGGGGGGGGTGCCTATGGCTACACCTTC. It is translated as CASTIGGGAYGYTF.